This TCR beta chain is drawn from a study of T cell repertoires in cytomegalovirus infection. Study at large: Signatures in public TCR beta sequences pointed to both CMV infection and matching HLA type.

This clonotype appeared a few times. Its antigen is not identified. TCRdb called the reads again in MiXCR, with one record for every CDR3 protein. In the table there are about 920,000 distinct CDR3 sequences, roughly 30% of which are singletons. The CDR3 runs 14 residues. V gave up 5 bases and J gave up 0 bases, with 8 bases separating them. The V gene is TRBV12-3 or TRBV12-4, the J gene TRBJ1-5, with unresolved D. The receptor's source is a human donor in good health (CMV status not recorded). Some clones in this sample may be carry-over from other donors' samples. This specimen consisted of cultured CD8+ T cells from PBMCs, obtained from culture after CMV antigen stimulation. CDR3 sequence: CASSGLYSNQPQHF. The CDR3, as DNA: TGTGCCAGCAGTGGACTGTATAGCAATCAGCCCCAGCATTTT.